This T cell receptor (beta chain) derives from a study of blood T cell repertoires in COVID-19. In the study's own analysis: Amplification of reference gene primers provided the estimated nucleated cell counts. Measured with immunoSEQ multiplex PCR; TCRdb has only the in-frame clones, and not every one. V, J and clone size were drawn from that table, and D and trimming were deduced from the DNA. The profile covers 50,000 to 65,000 clones, with more than 80% appearing a single time and less than 20% taken by the ten largest. Germline CDR1 reads KGHSH; CDR2 reads LQKENI. Trimming stripped 6 bases from V and 2 bases from J, with 11 bases between. CDR3 size: 13 residues.

The source of this sequence is a human donor in a cohort sampled during active COVID-19. V and J are TRBV18 and TRBJ2-7, with D possibly matching TRBD1 (6 bases). The sample was peripheral blood. The CDR3, as DNA: TGTGCCAGCTCTTTACAGGGCCCCTACGAGCAGTACTTC. This codes for CASSLQGPYEQYF. The full variable domain, rest sourced from reference TRBV18 and TRBJ2-7, is NAGVMQNPRHLVRRRGQEARLRCSPMKGHSHVYWYRQLPEEGLKFMVYLQKENIIDESGMPKERFSAEFPKEGPSILRIQQVVRGDSAAYFCASSLQGPYEQYFGPGTRLTVT.